This record covers a single T cell receptor (beta chain). Its antigen is not known. This entry is derived from a study of cytomegalovirus exposure and HLA in healthy donors. The study, taken as a whole, reports: What a later analysis showed was that several of the most significant clusters appeared linked to common viral pathogens. Accurate HLA-A and HLA-B prediction from TCR beta sequences was reported for most subjects. Donors were assumed by presence/absence analyses to have roughly uniform sequencing depth. When a later analysis compared HLA-associated TCR beta chains with equally common others, the HLA-associated chains turned out to be more clonally expanded and to have lower generation probabilities.

Trimming pared 7 bases from V and 5 bases from J, leaving 19 bases between. This CDR3 has 15 amino acids. Germline-derived CDR1 and CDR2 are SNHLY and FYNNEI. Both 60 Vbeta primers and 13 Jbeta primers went into the PCR. TCRdb's table, derived via immunoSEQ multiplex PCR, lists solely in-frame clones and lacks some. The sample has about 140,000 clones, roughly four fifths seen once. Sequences were obtained from PBMCs. The chain couples TRBV2 to TRBJ2-3, with D maybe TRBD1 (6 bases). The receptor comes from a man in his forties or fifties in good health and CMV-seropositive. In nucleotides, the CDR3 is TGTGCCAGCAACCCGCCCAGGGGCGAAGGAGATACGCAGTATTTT. This gives the protein CASNPPRGEGDTQYF.